The entry below describes one T cell receptor beta chain. These data come from a study of blood T cell repertoires in COVID-19. Cohort placement rested on clinical history that participants reported themselves. A case of COVID-19 had been met by exposed participants within 2 weeks before study entry. Trimming left V 2 bases short and J 2 bases short, with 7 bases between. Looked up from germline, CDR1 is MNHEY and CDR2 is SVGEGT. This CDR3 comprises 13 residues. In the source study's methods: Counts of nucleated cells, estimated from reference gene primer amplification, were obtained. Profiling relied on immunoSEQ multiplex PCR, and the TCRdb table lists in-frame clones only, not all of them. The D gene and trimming were derived from the DNA, and the V and J assignments and clone size from that table. The data show fewer than 350,000 clones, with roughly 85% seen just once and about 2% held by the top ten.

This TCR came from a woman aged 25-40 years who had been exposed to COVID-19. The rearrangement links TRBV6-2 or TRBV6-3 to TRBJ2-7; D is unclear. The sequenced material came from PBMCs or T cells enriched from blood (not recorded which). The CDR3 nucleotides read TGTGCCAGCAGTTACCCACCTACCTACGAGCAGTACTTC. Translated: CASSYPPTYEQYF.